A single sample gave rise to the 5 T cell receptor beta chains below, sequenced in a study of blood T cell repertoires in COVID-19. Measured with immunoSEQ multiplex PCR; TCRdb has only the in-frame clones, and not every one. The data hold approximately 470,000 clones, with 80% to 90% observed a single time. Specimen: peripheral blood. The receptors come from a human donor in a cohort sampled during active COVID-19.

This chain links TRBV6-1 with TRBJ2-2; 8 positions agree with TRBD1. V lost 1 base, J lost 7 bases, and 8 bases stayed unmatched. The length of the CDR3 is 16 residues. Per the germline V gene, CDR1 is MNHNS and CDR2 is SASEGT. Written as DNA, the CDR3 is TGTGCCAGCAGTGAAGGGCAGGGGGCGAGAAACGGGGAGCTGTTTTTT. Translating it yields CASSEGQGARNGELFF.

This clone was counted between two and nine times. The V gene is TRBV27, the J gene TRBJ2-3; D is possibly TRBD1 (5 bases). V lost 6 bases, J lost 1 base, and 11 bases lay in between. Per the germline V gene, CDR1 is MNHEY and CDR2 is SMNVEV (reference sequence). The CDR3 is 14 residues long. Written as DNA, the CDR3 is TGTGCCAGCAGCCTGGGGCACGGCACAGATACGCAGTATTTT. Its protein is CASSLGHGTDTQYF.

This clone was found a few times. This chain uses TRBV7-2 with TRBJ2-1; 9 bases fit TRBD2. V trimming: 1 base; J trimming: 6 bases; junction bases outside the gene matches: 4. The CDR3 loop spans 15 amino acids. From germline, CDR1 is SGHTA and CDR2 FQGNSA. This CDR3 reads CASSLGGRALNEQFF. The CDR3, as DNA: TGTGCCAGCAGCTTAGGCGGGAGGGCCCTCAATGAGCAGTTCTTC.

This chain links TRBV9 with TRBJ1-5, with D unclear. The V end lost 0 bases, the J end lost 7 bases, and 14 bases lay between the germline ends. There are 15 residues in the CDR3. Germline CDR1 SGDLS, CDR2 YYNGEE. CDR3 sequence: CASSVDGRERQPQHF. The CDR3, as DNA: TGTGCCAGCAGCGTAGATGGAAGGGAGAGGCAGCCCCAGCATTTT. The full variable domain, rest sourced from reference TRBV9 and TRBJ1-5, is DSGVTQTPKHLITATGQRVTLRCSPRSGDLSVYWYQQSLDQGLQFLIQYYNGEERAKGNILERFSAQQFPDLHSELNLSSLELGDSALYFCASSVDGRERQPQHFGDGTRLSIL.

The chain uses TRBV29-1 and TRBJ2-3, with D perhaps TRBD2 (7 bases). V was clipped by 7 bases and J by 0 bases, with 20 bases between them. Germline V gives CDR1 SQVTM, CDR2 ANQGSEA. The CDR3 extends over 16 amino acids. The CDR3 here is CSAQGLADSSTDTQYF. CDR3 in DNA: TGCAGCGCCCAGGGGCTAGCGGACTCTAGCACAGATACGCAGTATTTT.